The 12 T cell receptor beta chains below all came from one sample that was sequenced in a study of patients and donors after allogeneic stem cell transplantation. TCRdb re-analysed the RT-PCR reads in MiXCR, keeping a single row per CDR3 protein. The table includes over 25,000 distinct CDR3 sequences, more than 35% detected once. The sequenced sample was blood, either unsorted or a sorted T cell fraction (not recorded which). The receptors stem from a human donor who was either an allogeneic HSCT recipient or a stem cell or donor lymphocyte infusion donor (not recorded which). It is not recorded whose cells these are; they may come from a transplant donor.

The V and J genes are TRBV2 and TRBJ1-1, with a tentative D call TRBD1 (6 bases). The CDR3 sequence is 16 residues long. Per the germline V gene, CDR1 is SNHLY and CDR2 is FYNNEI. The ends were cut back, 1 base at V and 1 base at J, with 13 bases in the middle. This CDR3 is CASSEGIQGGNTEAFF. Here the CDR3 DNA reads TGTGCCAGCAGTGAAGGGATACAGGGCGGGAACACTGAAGCTTTCTTT.

Only a few counts were recorded for this clonotype. The CDR3 region is CASSYSGDMNTEAFF. CDR3 in DNA: TGTGCCAGCAGTTATTCCGGGGATATGAACACTGAAGCTTTCTTT. The gene calls are TRBV12-3 or TRBV12-4 and TRBJ1-1, with no clear D. CDR3 size: 15 residues. Trimming removed 4 bases from V and 0 bases from J, with 12 bases in between.

The chain employs TRBV7-9 and TRBJ1-4; the D is unclear. Germline V gene lookup returns CDR1 SEHNR and CDR2 FQNEAQ (reference sequence). This CDR3 comprises 14 residues. V lost 3 bases to trimming and J lost 8 bases, with 13 bases between them. The CDR3 region is CASSFSEDQEKLFF. The DNA for the CDR3 is TGTGCCAGCAGCTTTAGCGAAGATCAAGAAAAACTGTTTTTT.

The gene calls are TRBV11-1 and TRBJ2-5; tentative D call: TRBD1 (6 bases). Trimming took 5 bases from V and 4 from J, leaving 14 bases between them. Germline assignment: CDR1 SGHAT and CDR2 FQDESV (reference sequence). This CDR3 comprises 14 residues. The DNA for the CDR3 is TGTGCCAGCAGCCCCGACAGGTGGGGAGAGACCCAGTACTTC. Translated, it gives CASSPDRWGETQYF. Variable domain in full (rest from reference TRBV11-1 and TRBJ2-5): EAEVAQSPRYKITEKSQAVAFWCDPISGHATLYWYRQILGQGPELLVQFQDESVVDDSQLPKDRFSAERLKGVDSTLKIQPAELGDSAMYLCASSPDRWGETQYFGPGTRLLVL.

The chain has TRBV11-3 and TRBJ1-1; the D is unclear. This CDR3 is built from 13 residues. Trimming left V 6 bases short and J 8 bases short, with 16 bases between. CDR1 is SGHNT and CDR2 is YENEEA in the germline V gene. Here the CDR3 DNA reads TGTGCCAGCAGAAATAGGCAGGTGGGAGAAGCTTTCTTT. As protein: CASRNRQVGEAFF.

The chain has TRBV3-1 and TRBJ2-2, with D unclear. Germline assignment: CDR1 LGHDT and CDR2 YNNKEL (reference sequence). With 1 base removed from V and 3 bases from J, the gap between germline ends came to 9 bases. This CDR3 region has 15 residues. Here the CDR3 DNA reads TGTGCCAGCAGCCAAGGTTACAGATACACCGGGGAGCTGTTTTTT. The encoded protein is CASSQGYRYTGELFF.

This sequence joins TRBV5-1 and TRBJ2-3; D is ambiguous. Germline V gene sequence: CDR1 SGHRS, CDR2 YFSETQ. The CDR3 covers 14 residues. V lost 7 bases and J lost 5, with 17 bases in between. CDR3 DNA sequence: TGCGCCAGCTCTACCTCGCGTTGGGGAGATACGCAGTATTTT. Amino acids: CASSTSRWGDTQYF.

This clonotype was seen only a few times. V usage is TRBV7-9 and J usage is TRBJ1-4, with D uncertain. The CDR3 runs to 15 residues. With 1 base removed from V and 8 bases from J, the gap between germline ends came to 14 bases. Germline lookup yields CDR1 SEHNR and CDR2 FQNEAQ (reference sequence). The CDR3: CASSLGPGSREKLFF. Here the CDR3 DNA reads TGTGCCAGCAGCTTAGGTCCAGGATCGCGAGAAAAACTGTTTTTT. The whole variable domain, remainder taken from reference TRBV7-9 and TRBJ1-4, is DTGVSQNPRHKITKRGQNVTFRCDPISEHNRLYWYRQTLGQGPEFLTYFQNEAQLEKSRLLSDRFSAERPKGSFSTLEIQRTEQGDSAMYLCASSLGPGSREKLFFGSGTQLSVL.

The CDR3 coding sequence is TGTGCCATCAGTGAGAGATGGCGGGAGAACCCCAATGAGCAGTTCTTC. This codes for CAISERWRENPNEQFF. This chain joins TRBV10-3 and TRBJ2-1; 7 bases match TRBD2. CDR1 and CDR2 (germline): ENHRY, SYGVKD. The CDR3 length is 16 residues. V gave up 2 bases and J gave up 6 bases; unmatched junction bases: 10.

This clonotype has just a few counts. This chain uses TRBV29-1 with TRBJ2-7; TRBD2 agrees at 7 bases. Losses at the gene ends were 4 bases for V and 8 bases for J; bases not matched to a gene: 17. Germline-derived CDR1 and CDR2 are SQVTM and ANQGSEA. There are 15 residues in the CDR3. CDR3 sequence (DNA): TGCAGCGTTGGAAGGTCGGGGGAGGGCCTGGGGCAGCAGTACTTC. This codes for CSVGRSGEGLGQQYF.

The chain joins TRBV28 to TRBJ1-6; tentatively, D is TRBD1 (6 bases). Trimming took off 10 bases at V and 0 bases at J, with 10 bases between the two ends. The germline CDR1 and CDR2 sequences are MDHEN and SYDVKM. The CDR3 is 14 residues long. The CDR3, as DNA: TGTGCCACCATGGACAGCTCCTATAATTCACCCCTCCACTTT. The encoded protein is CATMDSSYNSPLHF.

The gene calls are TRBV9 and TRBJ1-4; 7 bases are a match to TRBD1. This CDR3 is 14 amino acids long. With 4 bases clipped from V and 4 bases from J, the junction kept 4 bases outside the gene matches. Germline V gene lookup returns CDR1 SGDLS and CDR2 YYNGEE. CDR3 sequence reads: CASSPDRNNEKLFF. In nucleotides, the CDR3 is TGTGCCAGCAGCCCGGACAGGAATAATGAAAAACTGTTTTTT.